This is a list of T cell receptor beta chains from one sample in a study of blood T cell repertoires in COVID-19. Only in-frame clones appear in the TCRdb table, and some are missing; sequencing was by immunoSEQ multiplex PCR. The sample lists 70,000 to 75,000 clones; about 92% were seen once. The sample taken for sequencing was peripheral blood. The receptors shown here come from a human donor in a cohort sampled during active COVID-19. Each CDR3 is given with its conserved first and last residue. The D gene is left open where the match is weak. Size is omitted from some rows. Given values are once, few, many or a class for expanded clones.

V gene	clone size	J gene	D gene	CDR3 protein	CDR3 DNA
TRBV4-2	.	TRBJ1-4	.	CASTLQGTRPNEKLFF	TGTGCCAGCACTTTACAGGGCACCAGACCTAATGAAAAACTGTTTTTT
TRBV4-3	.	TRBJ2-2	TRBD2	CASSQGLAGGRTGELFF	TGCGCCAGCAGCCAAGGACTAGCGGGAGGGAGAACCGGGGAGCTGTTTTTT
TRBV7-2	.	TRBJ1-1	.	CASSPRAGNTEAFF	TGTGCCAGCAGCCCACGGGCGGGTAACACTGAAGCTTTCTTT
TRBV5-1	.	TRBJ2-7	TRBD1	CASTLATGTGPYEQYF	TGCGCCAGCACTCTGGCCACCGGGACAGGACCCTACGAGCAGTACTTC
TRBV4-3	.	TRBJ1-6	.	CASSQERRSSYNSPLHF	TGCGCCAGCAGCCAAGAACGCAGAAGCTCCTATAATTCACCCCTCCACTTT
TRBV6-5	once	TRBJ1-5	.	CASSRTPNQPQHF	TGTGCCAGCAGTCGGACTCCCAATCAGCCCCAGCATTTT
TRBV5-1	.	TRBJ2-7	.	CASSPDEGEQYF	TGCGCCAGCAGCCCGGATGAGGGCGAGCAGTACTTC
TRBV24-1	.	TRBJ2-4	.	CATSDLTGNLAKNIQYF	TGTGCCACCAGTGATTTGACCGGGAACCTAGCCAAAAACATTCAGTACTTC
TRBV27	.	TRBJ1-5	.	CASSLRGSAQPQHF	TGTGCCAGCAGTTTAAGGGGGTCGGCTCAGCCCCAGCATTTT
TRBV19	.	TRBJ1-2	TRBD1	CASSIRQGSDGYTF	TGTGCCAGTAGTATAAGACAGGGGTCCGATGGCTACACCTTC
TRBV27	.	TRBJ2-5	.	CASSSRGKTQYF	TGTGCCAGCAGTTCAAGGGGAAAGACCCAGTACTTC
TRBV2	.	TRBJ1-4	.	CASMKEFTNEKLFF	TGTGCCAGCATGAAGGAGTTTACTAATGAAAAACTGTTTTTT
TRBV5-4	.	TRBJ1-1	TRBD1	CASSLGTGPNTEAFF	TGTGCCAGCAGCTTGGGGACAGGGCCGAACACTGAAGCTTTCTTT
TRBV4-1	.	TRBJ2-7	TRBD1	CASSPGQGGYEQYF	TGCGCCAGCAGCCCGGGACAGGGGGGCTACGAGCAGTACTTC
TRBV4-3	.	TRBJ2-1	.	CASKSSYNEQFF	TGCGCCAGCAAGAGCTCCTACAATGAGCAGTTCTTC
TRBV7-3	.	TRBJ2-1	TRBD2	CASSFQEKSTSERYYNEQFF	TGTGCCAGCAGCTTTCAAGAGAAAAGCACTAGCGAGCGATACTACAATGAGCAGTTCTTC
TRBV20-1	.	TRBJ2-7	.	CSASPGVGAYEQYF	TGCAGTGCTAGTCCAGGGGTTGGAGCCTACGAGCAGTACTTC
TRBV27	.	TRBJ2-7	.	CASGSYYEQYF	TGTGCCAGCGGGAGCTACTACGAGCAGTACTTC
TRBV24-1	.	TRBJ2-7	TRBD1	CATSDRTGSYEQYF	TGTGCCACCAGTGATCGGACAGGGTCCTACGAGCAGTACTTC
TRBV4-2	.	TRBJ1-2	.	CASSQEQGTYGYTF	TGTGCCAGCAGCCAAGAGCAGGGGACCTATGGCTACACCTTC
TRBV19	.	TRBJ2-1	TRBD2	CASSAQAGALNEQFF	TGTGCCAGTAGTGCCCAAGCGGGAGCATTGAATGAGCAGTTCTTC
TRBV25-1	.	TRBJ2-7	TRBD1	CASRRGQGTYEQYF	TGTGCCAGCAGGAGGGGACAGGGCACCTACGAGCAGTACTTC
TRBV5-1	.	TRBJ2-3	TRBD1	CASSLAGGLRDTQYF	TGCGCCAGCAGCTTGGCAGGGGGCCTACGAGATACGCAGTATTTT
TRBV5-4	.	TRBJ2-7	.	CASSLDAVYEQYF	TGTGCCAGCAGCTTGGACGCGGTCTACGAGCAGTACTTC
TRBV5-4	.	TRBJ2-3	.	CASSLAGSTDTQYF	TGTGCCAGCAGCTTGGCGGGGTCCACAGATACGCAGTATTTT
TRBV3-1/TRBV3-2	.	TRBJ2-7	.	CASSQDGGGYEQYF	TGTGCCAGCAGCCAAGATGGGGGCGGATACGAGCAGTACTTC
TRBV7-9	.	TRBJ2-2	TRBD2	CASSLAGGAGELFF	TGTGCCAGCAGCTTAGCCGGGGGGGCCGGGGAGCTGTTTTTT
TRBV5-1	.	TRBJ1-1	.	CASSVDRRNTEAFF	TGCGCCAGCAGCGTAGACAGAAGGAACACTGAAGCTTTCTTT
TRBV7-2	.	TRBJ1-1	.	CASSTIEGTEAFF	TGTGCCAGCAGCACAATAGAGGGAACTGAAGCTTTCTTT
TRBV29-1	.	TRBJ1-1	TRBD1	CSVANNVLTTGGTEAFF	TGCAGCGTTGCGAATAACGTCCTGACAACAGGGGGCACTGAAGCTTTCTTT
TRBV5-4	.	TRBJ1-2	TRBD1	CASSPTGDSSYGYTF	TGTGCCAGCAGCCCTACGGGGGACAGCAGCTATGGCTACACCTTC
TRBV2	.	TRBJ2-7	TRBD2	CASSASSGGYEQYF	TGTGCCAGCAGTGCGTCTAGCGGGGGCTACGAGCAGTACTTC
TRBV24-1	.	TRBJ2-3	.	CATSVGVGDTQYF	TGTGCCACCAGTGTAGGGGTGGGAGATACGCAGTATTTT
TRBV6-2/TRBV6-3	.	TRBJ2-3	TRBD2	CASSPHPRGLAGGADTQYF	TGTGCCAGCAGTCCCCACCCCCGGGGGCTAGCGGGAGGTGCAGATACGCAGTATTTT
TRBV7-6	.	TRBJ1-1	.	CASSLGFGTEAFF	TGTGCCAGCAGCTTGGGTTTCGGGACTGAAGCTTTCTTT
TRBV28	.	TRBJ1-2	TRBD1	CASSLPAGGREGYTF	TGTGCCAGCAGCCTTCCGGCAGGGGGCAGGGAGGGCTACACCTTC
TRBV28	.	TRBJ2-5	.	CASSLGGLETQYF	TGTGCCAGCAGTTTGGGAGGTTTGGAGACCCAGTACTTC
TRBV9	few	TRBJ2-5	TRBD1	CASSRGQPQETQYF	TGTGCCAGCAGCAGGGGACAGCCCCAAGAGACCCAGTACTTC
TRBV7-9	.	TRBJ2-7	.	CASSLYGIGDEQYF	TGTGCCAGCAGCTTATACGGGATCGGAGACGAGCAGTACTTC